This TCR beta chain was recorded in a study of identical twins. MiXCR, run by TCRdb on the 5' RACE reads, gives a single entry per CDR3 protein. The data contain 420,000 or so distinct CDR3 sequences, around 20% of them singletons. A note on this clonotype: Antigen: not known. One end of the junction is discordant with germline, which a read error may explain.

Overall study results and limits: Within twin pairs, the out-of-frame alpha sequences they shared showed excess low generation probability.

The receptor's source is a man aged 45-65 years in good health. Sequencing was carried out using naive T cells sorted from blood.

The CDR3, as DNA: TGTGCCAGCAGCGTACCGGGACAGGGGTCCTCCGAGCAGTACTTC. This gives the protein CASSVPGQGSSEQYF. The V and J genes are TRBV5-4 and TRBJ2-7; 10 bases map to TRBD1. This CDR3 has 15 residues. Per the germline V gene, CDR1 is SGHNT and CDR2 is YYREEE (reference sequence).